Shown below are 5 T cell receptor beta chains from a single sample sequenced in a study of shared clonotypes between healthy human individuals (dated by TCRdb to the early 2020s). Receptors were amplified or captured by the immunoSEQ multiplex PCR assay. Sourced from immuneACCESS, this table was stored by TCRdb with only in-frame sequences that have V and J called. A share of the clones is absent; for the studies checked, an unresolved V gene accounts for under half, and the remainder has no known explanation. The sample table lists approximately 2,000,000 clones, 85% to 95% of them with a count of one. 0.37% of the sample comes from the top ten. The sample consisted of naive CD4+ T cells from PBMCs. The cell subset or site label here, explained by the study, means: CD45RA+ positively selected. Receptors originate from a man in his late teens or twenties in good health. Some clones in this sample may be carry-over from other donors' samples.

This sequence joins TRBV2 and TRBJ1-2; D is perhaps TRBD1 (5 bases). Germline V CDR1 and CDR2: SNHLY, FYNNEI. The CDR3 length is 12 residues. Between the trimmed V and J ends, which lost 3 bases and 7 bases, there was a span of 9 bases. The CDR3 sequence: CASSDRDGGYTF. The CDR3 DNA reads TGTGCCAGCAGTGACAGGGATGGTGGCTACACCTTC.

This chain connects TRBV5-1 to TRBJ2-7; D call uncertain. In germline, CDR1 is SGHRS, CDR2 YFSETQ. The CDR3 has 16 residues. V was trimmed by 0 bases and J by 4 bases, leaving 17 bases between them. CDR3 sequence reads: CASSLAVRRDRYEQYF. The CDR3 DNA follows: TGCGCCAGCAGCTTGGCCGTCAGGCGAGATCGATACGAGCAGTACTTC.

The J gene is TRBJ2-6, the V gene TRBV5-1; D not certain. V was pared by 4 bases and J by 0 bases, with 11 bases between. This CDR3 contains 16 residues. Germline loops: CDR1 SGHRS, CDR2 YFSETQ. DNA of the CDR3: TGCGCCAGCAGCCGCCCCGTCGGCTCTGGGGCCAACGTCCTGACTTTC. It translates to CASSRPVGSGANVLTF.

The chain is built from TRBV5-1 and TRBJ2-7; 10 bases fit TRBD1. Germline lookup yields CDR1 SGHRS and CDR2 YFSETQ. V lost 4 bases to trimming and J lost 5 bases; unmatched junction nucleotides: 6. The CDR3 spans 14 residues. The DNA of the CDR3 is TGCGCCAGCAGCGGCGGACAGGGGGGGGACGAGCAGTACTTC. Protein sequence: CASSGGQGGDEQYF.

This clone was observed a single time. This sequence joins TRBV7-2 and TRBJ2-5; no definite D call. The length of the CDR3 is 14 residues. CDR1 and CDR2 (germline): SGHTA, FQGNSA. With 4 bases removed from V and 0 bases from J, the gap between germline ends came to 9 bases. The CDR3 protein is CASSWAAYQETQYF. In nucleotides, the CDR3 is TGTGCCAGCAGCTGGGCAGCCTACCAAGAGACCCAGTACTTC.